This TCR beta chain came from a study of blood T cell repertoires in COVID-19. Whole-study context: The samples span acute and convalescent COVID-19 from the United States, Italy and Spain. The analysed material was cDNA or gDNA that came from T cells, B-cell-depleted T cells, or PBMCs.

Germline V gene lookup returns CDR1 MNHNY and CDR2 SVGAGI (reference sequence). This CDR3 region has 16 residues. V lost 0 bases and J lost 0, with 9 bases in between. Clinical history as reported by participants underpinned cohort assignment. In the source study's methods: Amplification with reference gene primers provided the estimates of nucleated cell counts. Clones were read by immunoSEQ multiplex PCR, and TCRdb kept only the in-frame ones, dropping some. V and J calls and clone size are given by that table; D and trimming were obtained from the DNA. This sample yields 350,000 to 400,000 clones, of which around 89% are seen a single time; around 1% belongs to the top ten.

The receptor's source is a man between 18 and 35 years old who had recovered from COVID-19. The chain joins TRBV6-6 to TRBJ1-5; D uncertain. Specimen: PBMCs or T cells enriched from blood (not recorded which). CDR3 region: CASSYSDDYSNQPQHF. CDR3 DNA sequence: TGTGCCAGCAGTTACTCGGATGACTATAGCAATCAGCCCCAGCATTTT.